The 17 T cell receptor beta chains below all came from one sample that was sequenced in a study of shared clonotypes between healthy human individuals. Clones were read by immunoSEQ multiplex PCR, and TCRdb kept only the in-frame ones, dropping some. The top ten clones hold around 0.47% of a sample with about 1.5 million clones, around 98% of them seen once. Sequenced: naive CD4+ T cells sorted from blood. Sample subset: CD45RA+ positively selected. All receptors derive from a man aged 25-40 years in good health.

The V and J genes are TRBV14 and TRBJ2-1; D is possibly TRBD1 or TRBD2 (5 bases each). Germline V gene sequence: CDR1 SGHDN, CDR2 FVKESK. The CDR3 contains 17 residues. V was cut by 4 bases and J by 6 bases, with 22 bases left in between. CDR3 nucleotide sequence: TGTGCCAGCAGCCTCTGGGGGTCCTCAAGGAAGGCCAATGAGCAGTTCTTC. Translation gives CASSLWGSSRKANEQFF.

This sequence joins TRBV28 and TRBJ2-4; 7 bases fit TRBD2. The trim removed 8 bases at V and 0 bases at J, leaving 10 bases unmatched. CDR1 and CDR2 from the germline V gene are MDHEN and SYDVKM. This CDR3 is 16 amino acids long. Here the CDR3 DNA reads TGTGCCAGCTATGGGACGGGGGGTCTAGCCAAAAACATTCAGTACTTC. Translation gives CASYGTGGLAKNIQYF.

The chain joins TRBV5-4 to TRBJ2-7; maybe TRBD2 (5 bases). The CDR3 consists of 13 residues. Germline loops: CDR1 SGHNT, CDR2 YYREEE (reference sequence). V gave up 4 bases and J gave up 7 bases, with 15 bases separating them. This CDR3 reads CASSPGSVGEQYF. DNA of the CDR3: TGTGCCAGCAGCCCGGGGAGTGTTGGGGAGCAGTACTTC. The whole variable domain, filled in from reference TRBV5-4 and TRBJ2-7, reads ETGVTQSPTHLIKTRGQQVTLRCSSQSGHNTVSWYQQALGQGPQFIFQYYREEENGRGNFPPRFSGLQFPNYSSELNVNALELDDSALYLCASSPGSVGEQYFGPGTRLTVT.

The gene calls are TRBV28 and TRBJ2-5, with D perhaps TRBD1 (7 bases). The CDR3 is 14 residues long. V gave up 3 bases and J gave up 1 base, with 9 bases separating them. Germline V gene sequence: CDR1 MDHEN, CDR2 SYDVKM. The CDR3, as DNA: TGTGCCAGCAGTTTTCAGGGGGGCCAAGAGACCCAGTACTTC. It codes for CASSFQGGQETQYF.

This chain connects TRBV18 to TRBJ2-1; no clear D gene. V lost 4 bases, J lost 7 bases, and 14 bases lay in between. This CDR3 spans 14 amino acids. CDR1 and CDR2 (germline): KGHSH, LQKENI. CDR3 bases: TGTGCCAGCTCACTCCAGTCTAATACGAATGAGCAGTTCTTC. This encodes CASSLQSNTNEQFF.

This sequence joins TRBV10-3 and TRBJ1-2; D remains unclear. The V end was cut by 8 bases, the J end by 7 bases, with 14 bases between. The CDR3 loop spans 12 amino acids. Germline-derived CDR1 and CDR2 are ENHRY and SYGVKD. The DNA of the CDR3 is TGTGCCATCCCAAAAGTCGACGGTGGCTACACCTTC. Amino acids: CAIPKVDGGYTF.

The chain employs TRBV14 and TRBJ1-2; TRBD1 matches at 9 bases. Germline CDR1 SGHDN, CDR2 FVKESK. The length of the CDR3 is 16 residues. V lost 4 bases, J lost 4 bases, and 10 bases stayed unmatched. The DNA of the CDR3 is TGTGCCAGCAGCCGAAGAACAGGGGGCAAAATCTATGGCTACACCTTC. It codes for CASSRRTGGKIYGYTF. Full variable domain (rest looked up from reference TRBV14 and TRBJ1-2): EAGVTQFPSHSVIEKGQTVTLRCDPISGHDNLYWYRRVMGKEIKFLLHFVKESKQDESGMPNNRFLAERTGGTYSTLKVQPAELEDSGVYFCASSRRTGGKIYGYTFGSGTRLTVV.

V usage is TRBV5-1 and J usage is TRBJ2-7; D is ambiguous. The CDR3 runs to 15 residues. Germline CDR1 and CDR2: SGHRS and YFSETQ. Deletions cut 0 bases from V and 2 bases from J, with 12 bases between. The CDR3 DNA is TGCGCCAGCAGCTTGGGGCACGAAACCCCCTACGAGCAGTACTTC. This sequence encodes CASSLGHETPYEQYF.

CDR3: CASSPDPGLAGSYEQYF. Written as DNA, the CDR3 is TGTGCCAGCTCACCAGACCCGGGACTAGCGGGTTCCTACGAGCAGTACTTC. The V gene is TRBV18, the J gene TRBJ2-7, with 12 bases that match TRBD2. V was pared by 2 bases and J by 1 base, with 6 bases of the junction left unmatched. This CDR3 has 17 amino acids. The germline V gene has CDR1 KGHSH and CDR2 LQKENI.

The chain joins TRBV6-5 to TRBJ2-1; weak D call: TRBD2 (6 bases). The V gene lost 6 bases and the J gene lost 5 bases, with 14 bases spanning the gap. CDR3 length: 14 amino acids. Germline V lookup: CDR1 MNHEY, CDR2 SVGAGI. The DNA for the CDR3 is TGTGCCAGCAGGCGCCACGGAGGGGACAATGAGCAGTTCTTC. It is translated as CASRRHGGDNEQFF.

The CDR3 DNA sequence: TGTGCCAGCAGCATCATCAGGGGCACTGGAAACACCATATATTTT. Its translation: CASSIIRGTGNTIYF. V is TRBV11-2 and J is TRBJ1-3; perhaps TRBD1 as D (6 bases). The V gene's germline CDR1 is SGHAT and CDR2 FQNNGV. The CDR3 sequence is 15 residues long. The V gene lost 5 bases and the J gene lost 2 bases, with 13 bases spanning the gap.

The chain joins TRBV27 to TRBJ2-7, with 12 bases fitting TRBD2. V was pared by 6 bases and J by 0 bases, with 12 bases of the junction left unmatched. This CDR3 has 18 amino acids. The germline V gene encodes CDR1 MNHEY and CDR2 SMNVEV (reference sequence). The CDR3 DNA sequence: TGTGCCAGCAGAAGACTAGCGGGAGATAGTATGAGCTCCTACGAGCAGTACTTC. It is translated as CASRRLAGDSMSSYEQYF.

CDR3 amino acids: CASSLVGKGYTF. CDR3 nucleotide sequence: TGTGCCAGCAGCTTAGTGGGCAAGGGCTACACCTTC. The gene calls are TRBV7-9 and TRBJ1-2; unclear D gene. CDR3 size: 12 residues. Trimming took off 1 base at V and 8 bases at J, with 8 bases between the two ends. CDR1 and CDR2 (germline): SEHNR, FQNEAQ (reference sequence).

As DNA, the CDR3 is TGCGCCAGCAGCCCCGCTATGAGCTCCTACAATGAGCAGTTCTTC. Protein: CASSPAMSSYNEQFF. The chain has TRBV5-1 and TRBJ2-1, with no clear D. The ends were cut back, 4 bases at V and 0 bases at J, with 11 bases in the middle. There are 15 residues in the CDR3. CDR1 SGHRS and CDR2 YFSETQ come from the germline V gene.

The rearrangement joins TRBV5-1 to TRBJ2-7, with 8 bases lining up with TRBD1. V was clipped by 4 bases and J by 3 bases; unmatched bases: 18. The germline CDR1 and CDR2 sequences are SGHRS and YFSETQ. The CDR3 is 18 residues long. The CDR3 DNA reads as TGCGCCAGCAGCCCGGGCCTCGGGCCCGGGACAGGAGTCTACGAGCAGTACTTC. It codes for CASSPGLGPGTGVYEQYF.

The J gene is TRBJ2-1, the V gene TRBV27; D is unclear. Germline values: CDR1 MNHEY, CDR2 SMNVEV (reference sequence). Trimming cost V 2 bases and J 7 bases, with 12 bases left between them. This CDR3 is built from 14 residues. Written as DNA, the CDR3 is TGTGCCAGCAGTTTACAGGTTCCTAGGAATGAGCAGTTCTTC. It translates to CASSLQVPRNEQFF.

This rearrangement joins TRBV5-1 to TRBJ2-7; a possible D gene is TRBD2 (7 bases). V was cut by 4 bases and J by 0 bases, with 26 bases left in between. The CDR3 has 19 amino acids. Germline V lookup: CDR1 SGHRS, CDR2 YFSETQ. The DNA for the CDR3 is TGCGCCAGCAGCCTCTTACGCCTAAAGGGGGGGAATAGCTCCTACGAGCAGTACTTC. This translates into CASSLLRLKGGNSSYEQYF.